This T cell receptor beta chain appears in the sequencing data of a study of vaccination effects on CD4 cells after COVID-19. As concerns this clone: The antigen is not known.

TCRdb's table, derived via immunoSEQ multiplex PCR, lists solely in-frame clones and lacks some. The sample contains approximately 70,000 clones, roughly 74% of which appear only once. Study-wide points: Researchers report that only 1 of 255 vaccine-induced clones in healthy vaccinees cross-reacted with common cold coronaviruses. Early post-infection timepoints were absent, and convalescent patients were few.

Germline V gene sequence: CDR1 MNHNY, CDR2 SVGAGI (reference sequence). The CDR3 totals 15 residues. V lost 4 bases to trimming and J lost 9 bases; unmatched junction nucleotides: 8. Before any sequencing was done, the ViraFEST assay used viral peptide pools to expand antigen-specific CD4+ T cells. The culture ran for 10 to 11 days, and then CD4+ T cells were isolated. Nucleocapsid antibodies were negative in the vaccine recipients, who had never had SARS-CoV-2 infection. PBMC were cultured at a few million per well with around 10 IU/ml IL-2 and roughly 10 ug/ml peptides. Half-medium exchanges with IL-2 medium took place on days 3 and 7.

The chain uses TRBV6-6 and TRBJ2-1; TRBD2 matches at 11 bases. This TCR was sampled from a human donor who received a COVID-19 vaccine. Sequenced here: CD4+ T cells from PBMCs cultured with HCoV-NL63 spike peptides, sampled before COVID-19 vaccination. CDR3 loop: CASSSLSGGGGEQFF. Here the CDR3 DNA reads TGTGCCAGCAGTTCGCTTAGCGGGGGGGGCGGTGAGCAGTTCTTC.